Sequencing of this T cell receptor (beta chain) was carried out in a study of cytomegalovirus exposure and HLA in healthy donors. This table comes from immunoSEQ multiplex PCR, and its TCRdb copy is limited to in-frame clones, with some not included. The sample includes 150,000 or so clones, around nine tenths seen only once; the top ten take 20% to 25%. For this clone: Its antigen is currently unknown.

Findings and caveats of the study: A few chains linked to CMV were shown in vitro to be specific for CMV antigens.

This CDR3 contains 20 residues. After removal of 4 bases from V and 0 bases from J, the junction contained 12 bases not matched to a gene. Germline values: CDR1 PRHDT, CDR2 FYEKMQ (reference sequence). The specimen was PBMCs. This chain joins TRBV13 and TRBJ2-6; 10 nucleotides match TRBD1. This clonotype originated in a man aged 18-30 years in good health and CMV-seropositive. The CDR3 reads CASSSSGTGVPSSGANVLTF. DNA for the CDR3: TGTGCCAGCAGCTCATCCGGGACAGGGGTTCCTAGCTCTGGGGCCAACGTCCTGACTTTC.